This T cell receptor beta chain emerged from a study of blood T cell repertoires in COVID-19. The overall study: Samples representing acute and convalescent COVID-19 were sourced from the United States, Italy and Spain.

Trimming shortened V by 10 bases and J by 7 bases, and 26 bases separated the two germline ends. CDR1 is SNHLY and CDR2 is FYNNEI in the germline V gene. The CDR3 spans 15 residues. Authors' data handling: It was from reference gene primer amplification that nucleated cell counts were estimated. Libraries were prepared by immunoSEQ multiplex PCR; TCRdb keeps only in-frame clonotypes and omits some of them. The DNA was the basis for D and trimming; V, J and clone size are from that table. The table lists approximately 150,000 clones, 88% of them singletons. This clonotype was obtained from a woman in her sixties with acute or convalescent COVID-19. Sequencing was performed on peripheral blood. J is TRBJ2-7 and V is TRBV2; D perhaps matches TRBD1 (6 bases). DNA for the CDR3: TGTGCCACCGGACACCGGGACAACCCGAACCGGGAGCAGTACTTC. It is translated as CATGHRDNPNREQYF.